The 24 T cell receptor beta chains below come from one sample, sequenced in a study of CD8 T cells in Susac syndrome. Random-hexamer reverse transcription was applied to about 0.45 to 1 ug RNA. TCRdb redid the calling of the immunoSEQ multiplex PCR reads with MiXCR, one entry per CDR3 protein. The top ten clones hold 0.065% to 0.1% of a sample with 100,000 to 150,000 distinct CDR3 sequences, around 96% of them seen once. Sequencing was performed on CD4+ T cells from PBMCs. Receptors were obtained from a human donor in good health.

The chain employs TRBV7-7 and TRBJ2-5; 7 bases fit TRBD2. Germline CDR1 SSHAT, CDR2 FNYEAQ (reference sequence). Trimming removed 1 base from V and 5 bases from J; junction bases left unmatched: 13. The CDR3 sequence is 17 residues long. The CDR3 coding sequence is TGTGCCAGCAGCTTAGTTCGGGACTACCGGGGAGGGGAGACCCAGTACTTC. Its translation is CASSLVRDYRGGETQYF.

This rearrangement joins TRBV3-1 to TRBJ2-7, with no clear D. The CDR3 loop spans 14 amino acids. Trimming pared 0 bases from V and 1 base from J, leaving 7 bases between. Looked up from germline, CDR1 is LGHDT and CDR2 is YNNKEL (reference sequence). The CDR3 coding sequence is TGTGCCAGCAGCCAAGAAGGCGGATCCTACGAGCAGTACTTC. This sequence encodes CASSQEGGSYEQYF.

This chain uses TRBV11-2 with TRBJ2-7; D may be TRBD1 or TRBD2 (5 bases each). Trimming stripped 7 bases from V and 4 bases from J, with 17 bases between. Germline CDR1 SGHAT, CDR2 FQNNGV. This CDR3 has 14 residues. This chain's CDR3 is CASTPSGGGYEQYF. CDR3 DNA: TGTGCCAGCACCCCCAGTGGGGGTGGGTACGAGCAGTACTTC.

The CDR3 nucleotides are TGTGCCAGCAGCTTAGACAGCGGGAGATACGAGCAGTACTTC. It yields the protein CASSLDSGRYEQYF. The rearrangement joins TRBV7-2 to TRBJ2-7, with 8 bases matching TRBD2. Germline CDR1 SGHTA, CDR2 FQGNSA. The CDR3 covers 14 residues. The V segment lost 1 base and the J segment 4 bases; nucleotides outside the gene matches: 3.

Here the CDR3 DNA reads TGTGCCAGCAGTTTTAACGACAGGGGGCTAGGGTACACCTTC. Translated, it gives CASSFNDRGLGYTF. The chain links TRBV6-1 to TRBJ1-2; 10 bases fit TRBD1. Trimming at V came to 5 bases and at J to 11 bases, leaving 11 bases not matched to a gene. This CDR3 is 14 amino acids long. Germline CDR1 is MNHNS and CDR2 is SASEGT.

The chain has TRBV27 and TRBJ2-7; 12 bases are shared with TRBD2. The CDR3 runs 14 residues. Germline lookup yields CDR1 MNHEY and CDR2 SMNVEV (reference sequence). J gave up 2 bases and V 5 bases, and 1 base lay outside the gene matches. CDR3 in DNA: TGTGCCAGCAGTCCTAGCGGGAGGGCCTACGAGCAGTACTTC. It is translated as CASSPSGRAYEQYF.

The V and J genes are TRBV5-1 and TRBJ1-1, with 8 bases identical to TRBD1. Germline values: CDR1 SGHRS, CDR2 YFSETQ. The CDR3 consists of 12 residues. Germline trimming cut 2 bases from V and 6 bases from J; bases unmatched to any gene: 0. This CDR3 reads CASSLQGAEAFF. The CDR3 bases are TGCGCCAGCAGCTTACAGGGGGCTGAAGCTTTCTTT.

The V call is TRBV4-1, the J call TRBJ2-3; D call uncertain. CDR1 and CDR2 (germline): MGHRA, YSYEKL. The CDR3 is made up of 12 amino acids. The V gene lost 3 bases and the J gene lost 4 bases, with 5 bases spanning the gap. The CDR3, as DNA: TGCGCCAGCAGCCATCCAGCAGATACGCAGTATTTT. Protein sequence: CASSHPADTQYF.

The chain employs TRBV20-1 and TRBJ2-4, with TRBD2 matching 7 bases. Losses at the gene ends were 5 bases for V and 0 bases for J; bases not matched to a gene: 10. This CDR3 is 16 amino acids long. Germline CDR1 and CDR2: DFQATT and SNEGSKA (reference sequence). The CDR3 sequence is CSAHMGRGLAKNIQYF. CDR3 bases: TGCAGTGCTCACATGGGGAGGGGTCTAGCCAAAAACATTCAGTACTTC.

This chain joins TRBV5-1 and TRBJ1-1; possible D gene TRBD1, 6 bases. V was shortened by 4 bases and J by 0 bases, with 19 bases between the two germline ends. This CDR3 is 17 amino acids long. Per the germline V gene, CDR1 is SGHRS and CDR2 is YFSETQ. DNA for the CDR3: TGCGCCAGCAGCCTCGCGAGCTTTCAGGGGATGAACACTGAAGCTTTCTTT. This encodes CASSLASFQGMNTEAFF.

J is TRBJ2-3 and V is TRBV29-1; no clear D. V lost 8 bases, J lost 2 bases, and 20 bases lay in between. CDR1 and CDR2 from the germline V gene are SQVTM and ANQGSEA. This CDR3 is built from 15 residues. CDR3 in amino acids: CSTQGSQADTDTQYF. Here the CDR3 DNA reads TGCAGCACTCAAGGGTCCCAGGCCGACACAGATACGCAGTATTTT.

This chain connects TRBV19 to TRBJ1-2; 11 positions match TRBD1. With V trimmed by 5 bases and J by 7 bases, 6 bases remained unmatched. The CDR3 loop spans 14 amino acids. In germline, CDR1 is LNHDA, CDR2 SQIVND (reference sequence). The CDR3 bases are TGTGCCAGTAGTTCACGGACAGGGGGCCCTGGCTACACCTTC. Translated: CASSSRTGGPGYTF.

This clonotype showed up just a few times. CDR3 in amino acids: CASSPGTSGRYNEQFF. The CDR3 nucleotides read TGTGCCAGCTCACCAGGGACTAGCGGGAGGTACAATGAGCAGTTCTTC. V gene TRBV18 combines with J gene TRBJ2-1; 15 positions match TRBD2. Germline CDR1 is KGHSH and CDR2 is LQKENI. The CDR3 totals 16 residues. J gave up 4 bases and V 2 bases, and 0 bases lay outside the gene matches. The full variable domain, in which reference TRBV18 and TRBJ2-1 provide the parts outside the CDR3, is NAGVMQNPRHLVRRRGQEARLRCSPMKGHSHVYWYRQLPEEGLKFMVYLQKENIIDESGMPKERFSAEFPKEGPSILRIQQVVRGDSAAYFCASSPGTSGRYNEQFFGPGTRLTVL.

This chain connects TRBV3-1 to TRBJ2-7; the D gene is possibly TRBD2 (7 bases). Trimming took off 4 bases at V and 3 bases at J, with 19 bases between the two ends. There are 16 residues in the CDR3. Germline CDR1 LGHDT, CDR2 YNNKEL (reference sequence). CDR3 protein: CASSRGGGAYVYEQYF. The CDR3 region has the DNA TGTGCCAGCAGCCGAGGCGGGGGCGCGTATGTCTACGAGCAGTACTTC.

The chain joins TRBV30 to TRBJ1-2; TRBD1 is a possible D gene (6 bases). Germline lookup yields CDR1 GTSNPN and CDR2 SVGIG (reference sequence). The CDR3 runs to 16 residues. V dropped 0 bases and J dropped 5 bases, with 19 bases sitting between them. The CDR3 DNA reads TGTGCCTGGAGTGTAGGGAGGGTGGGGGCCCGGTATGGCTACACCTTC. The encoded protein is CAWSVGRVGARYGYTF.

The V gene is TRBV6-7, the J gene TRBJ1-2, with 8 bases matching TRBD1. TRBV6-7 is labeled an ORF, and its function is uncertain. The CDR3 loop spans 18 amino acids. V trimming: 2 bases; J trimming: 1 base; junction bases outside the gene matches: 12. The CDR3 protein is CASSYPQPQGAGNYGYTF. The DNA of the CDR3 is TGTGCCAGCAGTTACCCCCAGCCCCAGGGGGCAGGTAACTATGGCTACACCTTC.

The chain is built from TRBV3-1 and TRBJ2-2; D could derive from TRBD1 or TRBD2 (5 bases each). The germline V and J ends were trimmed by 3 bases and 7 bases, with 12 bases remaining between them. Germline lookup yields CDR1 LGHDT and CDR2 YNNKEL (reference sequence). The CDR3 spans 14 residues. The CDR3: CASSQGTAVGELFF. DNA for the CDR3: TGTGCCAGCAGCCAGGGGACCGCTGTCGGGGAGCTGTTTTTT.

V gene TRBV29-1 combines with J gene TRBJ1-1, with D possibly TRBD1 on 6 matching bases. The CDR3 is 13 residues long. Germline CDR1 SQVTM, CDR2 ANQGSEA. V was clipped by 7 bases and J by 1 base, with 13 bases between them. CDR3 bases: TGCAGCGGAATCGGACAGCCGAACACTGAAGCTTTCTTT. This gives the protein CSGIGQPNTEAFF.

In this sample, this clonotype turned up a few times. The chain carries TRBV2 and TRBJ1-5; D gene uncertain. Germline V gene data show CDR1 as SNHLY and CDR2 as FYNNEI. The CDR3 extends over 13 amino acids. V shed 1 base and J shed 4 bases, with 5 bases lying between them. CDR3 coding DNA: TGTGCCAGCAGTGAAGGGGGTAATCAGCCCCAGCATTTT. It specifies CASSEGGNQPQHF. The full variable domain, with the rest looked up from reference TRBV2 and TRBJ1-5, is EPEVTQTPSHQVTQMGQEVILRCVPISNHLYFYWYRQILGQKVEFLVSFYNNEISEKSEIFDDQFSVERPDGSNFTLKIRSTKLEDSAMYFCASSEGGNQPQHFGDGTRLSIL.

V gene TRBV10-3 combines with J gene TRBJ1-2; 11 positions match TRBD1. V was clipped by 8 bases and J by 3 bases; unmatched bases: 5. Looked up from germline, CDR1 is ENHRY and CDR2 is SYGVKD. The CDR3 runs to 14 residues. The CDR3 sequence: CAIARDRGDYGYTF. CDR3 bases: TGTGCCATCGCCCGGGACAGGGGGGACTATGGCTACACCTTC.

This CDR3 reads CASSYYGGTTEAFF. The CDR3 DNA follows: TGTGCCAGCAGTTACTACGGGGGTACCACTGAAGCTTTCTTT. This sequence joins TRBV6-2 or TRBV6-3 and TRBJ1-1, with D tentatively TRBD1 (5 bases). CDR3 length: 14 residues. In germline, CDR1 is MNHEY, CDR2 SVGEGT. Trimming cost V 1 base and J 4 bases, with 10 bases left between them.

The gene calls are TRBV6-5 and TRBJ2-5; 13 bases fit TRBD2. Germline V gene data show CDR1 as MNHEY and CDR2 as SVGAGI. With V trimmed by 4 bases and J by 3 bases, 11 bases remained unmatched. The CDR3 runs to 18 residues. The CDR3 bases are TGTGCCAGCAGTTTTCAACCGGGACTAGCGGGAAAGGAAGAGACCCAGTACTTC. It yields the protein CASSFQPGLAGKEETQYF.

The CDR3 spells CASSLAIQGSGELFF. In DNA form, the CDR3 reads TGTGCCAGCAGCTTAGCAATACAGGGATCCGGGGAGCTGTTTTTT. The J gene is TRBJ2-2, the V gene TRBV7-2; tentatively, D is TRBD1 (6 bases). V was clipped by 0 bases and J by 6 bases, with 11 bases between them. The CDR3 runs 15 residues. Germline-derived CDR1 and CDR2 are SGHTA and FQGNSA.

This clonotype has only a few counts. J is TRBJ2-2 and V is TRBV6-2 or TRBV6-3; possibly TRBD1 for D (6 bases). This CDR3 comprises 14 residues. Germline CDR1 reads MNHEY; CDR2 reads SVGEGT. V lost 3 bases and J 5 bases, leaving 10 bases between the germline ends. For the CDR3, the DNA is TGTGCCAGCAGTTATAGCAGGGGAACCGGGGAGCTGTTTTTT. It yields the protein CASSYSRGTGELFF.